The T cell receptor (beta chain) described here comes from a study of blood T cell repertoires in COVID-19. Overall study: T cells, B-cell-depleted T cells, or PBMCs supplied cDNA or gDNA.

Using immunoSEQ multiplex PCR, the repertoire was profiled, and TCRdb retains in-frame clones only, with some absent. The sample contains 250,000 to 400,000 clones, 90% of which appear only once. V lost 3 bases and J 0 bases, leaving 12 bases between the germline ends. The CDR3 is made up of 14 amino acids. Germline V gene data show CDR1 as SQVTM and CDR2 as ANQGSEA. This sequence joins TRBV29-1 and TRBJ2-7; D might be TRBD2 (5 bases). The source of this sequence is a woman aged 25-40 years with COVID-19, enrolled during active disease. The sample taken for sequencing was peripheral blood. The DNA of the CDR3 is TGCAGCGTTGACGGCGGGTTAGGCTCCTACGAGCAGTACTTC. Encoded protein: CSVDGGLGSYEQYF.